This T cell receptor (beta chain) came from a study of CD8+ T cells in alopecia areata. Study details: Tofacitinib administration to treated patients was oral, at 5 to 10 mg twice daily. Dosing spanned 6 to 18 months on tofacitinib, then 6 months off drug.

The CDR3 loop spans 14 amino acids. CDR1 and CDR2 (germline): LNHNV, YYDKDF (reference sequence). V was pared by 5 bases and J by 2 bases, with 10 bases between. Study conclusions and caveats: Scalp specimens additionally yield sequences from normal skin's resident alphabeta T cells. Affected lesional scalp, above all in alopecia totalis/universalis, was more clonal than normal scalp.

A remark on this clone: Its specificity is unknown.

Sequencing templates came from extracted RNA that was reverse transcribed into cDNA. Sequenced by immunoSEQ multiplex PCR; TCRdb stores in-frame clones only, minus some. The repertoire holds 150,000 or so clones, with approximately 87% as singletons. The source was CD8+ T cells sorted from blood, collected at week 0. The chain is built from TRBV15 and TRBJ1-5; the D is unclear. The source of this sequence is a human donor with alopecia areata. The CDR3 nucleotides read TGTGCCACCAGCGAAGGTAGGGGCAATCAGCCCCAGCATTTT. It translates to CATSEGRGNQPQHF. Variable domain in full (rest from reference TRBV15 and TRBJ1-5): DAMVIQNPRYQVTQFGKPVTLSCSQTLNHNVMYWYQQKSSQAPKLLFHYYDKDFNNEADTPDNFQSRRPNTSFCFLDIRSPGLGDTAMYLCATSEGRGNQPQHFGDGTRLSIL.